This paragraph reports one TCR beta chain. This clone turned up a few times. Its antigen remains undetermined. The input lacks base qualities; no much larger clone sits a single base away. From each donor, a single peripheral blood sample of around 120 mL on average was drawn into heparinised tubes. A BD FACSAria II and a panel including CD45RO, CCR7, CD25, CD127, CD95 and CD27 were used to sort naive, central memory, regulatory and stem cell-like memory CD4+ T cells. Every sorted population had a purity above 95%. PBMCs were separated immediately by Lymphoprep density gradient centrifugation and were stained directly, without being cultured. So that batch effects would be minimized, each experiment stained and sorted samples in pairs, pairing one healthy donor with one patient. The entire isolated RNA was reverse transcribed using the High Capacity cDNA Reverse Transcription Kit, and thus expressed TCRB transcripts were sequenced. Deep immunoSEQ sequencing was performed on naive, central memory and regulatory T cell samples, with an average of around 3.5 million total reads per sample. Sorted cells were lysed in RLT buffer and RNA was extracted with DNase-treated RNeasy Micro or Mini kits, depending on cell number. To prevent cross-contamination, every cell subset was processed on its own, while patient and healthy donor samples were processed together. The immunoSEQ multiplex PCR was used to amplify TCRB sequences from cDNA, yielding 87-bp fragments that span the CDR3 region. Amplicons were sequenced on the Illumina HiSeq platform. The source study handled its data this way. PCR bias was computationally corrected using synthetic template baselines, reads within Hamming distance 2 were collapsed, and singletons that could not be merged were discarded. Reads were aligned against IMGT so that V, D and J genes, CDR3 length and insertions or deletions at six rearrangement sites could be assigned. Within each subset, clonotype counts were normalized to sorted cell number, and only after that were true diversity and Gini coefficients computed with the tcR R package. The overlap coefficient, calculated on TCRB nucleotide sequences, was used to quantify repertoire sharing. As a proxy for the pre-selection repertoire, out-of-frame TCRB sequences from naive cells were analyzed. Entries here come from immuneACCESS through TCRdb and include only in-frame sequences with V and J called. Some clones fail to appear in such tables; in the studies checked, an unresolved V gene covers under half of the shortfall, and the cause of the remainder is unknown. D and trimming come from the DNA, and the V and J calls and clone size come from that table. Recorded for this sample are 600,000 to 650,000 clones; around a sixth of them occurred a single time. The top ten constitute about 0.097% of the sample.

The sample belongs to a study of beta chain features in type 1 diabetes (dated by TCRdb to 2016 to 2018). Looking at the study overall: No differences in mean age, gender distribution, total cell number or subset yield were found between patients and healthy donors. Regulatory and stem cell-like memory subsets were isolated from only 8 patients and roughly 8 healthy donors, whereas naive and central memory subsets came from all 28 donors. In the study, recently diagnosed type 1 diabetes patients and matched healthy donors were compared on the TCRB repertoires of their sorted circulating CD4+ T cell subsets. A total of 90 million to 130 million sorted cells were examined across all samples, and a strong correlation was observed between cell number per subset and RNA yield. Study-wide conclusions, independent of this receptor: In all four CD4+ subsets, TCRB CDR3 length was moderately but significantly shorter in type 1 diabetes patients. PCR may preferentially amplify shorter templates, but because patient and control samples were amplified and corrected together, any resulting skew would affect both groups equally. HLA sub-analyses involved small numbers of individuals, so any influence of HLA type on TCRB rearrangement remained unresolved. Sequencing cDNA rather than genomic DNA could over-represent highly expressing activated cells, although activation and CD3 levels did not differ between groups. Naive, central memory and regulatory TCRB repertoires appeared more similar among patients than among healthy donors. Fewer insertions and more nucleotide deletions at VDJ recombination sites were observed in patients with type 1 diabetes, implying thymic rearrangement abnormalities.

Reading from cysteine to phenylalanine, the CDR3 counts 15 amino acids. Here the CDR3 DNA is all that survives: 45 bases in frame from base 1. In the germline V gene, CDR1 corresponds to SGHTA and CDR2 to FQGTGA. Relative to germline, V is missing 5 bases and J is missing 4 bases, with 6 bases of the junction outside any gene match. The source is a young man in good health. The V and J segments used are TRBV7-3 and TRBJ2-2; 8 bases in the junction line up with TRBD1. The sequencing sample was made of naive CD4+ T cells from blood. Explained via the paper, the cell subset or site label denotes: true naive CD4+ T cells. The sequenced DNA: TGTGCCAGCAGCGGACAGGGTCGGGGCACCGGGGAGCTGTTTTTT. It is translated as CASSGQGRGTGELFF.